A single T cell receptor (beta chain) is shown here with its context. The sample comes from a study of T cell changes during pregnancy in multiple sclerosis. Profiling relied on immunoSEQ multiplex PCR, and the TCRdb table lists in-frame clones only, not all of them. The data hold some 20,000 clones, with 70% to 90% observed a single time. Germline CDR1 reads SGHDT; CDR2 reads YYEEEE. With 4 bases clipped from V and 6 bases from J, the junction kept 9 bases outside the gene matches. The length of the CDR3 is 15 residues. The chain has TRBV5-6 and TRBJ2-1, with 8 bases aligning to TRBD2. The sample was CD4+ T cells from peripheral blood mononuclear cells, taken in the first trimester of pregnancy. The clonotype was recovered from a female donor in good health, enrolled as a control in a pregnancy study. CDR3 amino acids: CASSGAGGLGNEQFF. For the CDR3, the DNA is TGTGCCAGCAGCGGGGCGGGAGGATTAGGCAATGAGCAGTTCTTC.